A selection of T cell receptor beta chains follows, all from one sample in a study of cytomegalovirus exposure and HLA in healthy donors. Sequenced by immunoSEQ multiplex PCR; TCRdb stores in-frame clones only, minus some. The sample holds roughly 43,000 clones, 80% to 95% seen once. The sequenced sample consisted of PBMCs. The receptors shown here come from a man aged 18 to 29 in good health and CMV-seronegative. Each CDR3 is given with its conserved first and last residue. A D gene is named only where the DNA matches it firmly. Size values are once, few and many counts, or a class for expanded clones, and some rows have none.

j_gene,abundance,d_gene,v_gene,CDR3aa,CDR3nt
TRBJ1-6,.,TRBD1,TRBV4-1,CASSLGTGNLGVRSPLHF,TGCGCCAGCAGTCTCGGGACAGGGAATCTAGGCGTACGGTCACCCCTCCACTTT
TRBJ1-4,.,.,TRBV19,CASSFPQDEKLFF,TGTGCCAGTAGTTTCCCACAGGATGAAAAACTGTTTTTT
TRBJ1-2,.,TRBD1,TRBV4-3,CASSQEGTGFVSGYTF,TGCGCCAGCAGCCAGGAGGGGACAGGGTTTGTCTCTGGCTACACCTTC
TRBJ2-2,.,TRBD1,TRBV6-1,CASNRDRDTGELFF,TGTGCCAGCAACCGGGACAGAGACACCGGGGAGCTGTTTTTT
TRBJ1-6,.,.,TRBV28,CASFSQGLSPLHF,TGTGCCAGCTTCTCCCAGGGTCTTTCACCCCTCCACTTT
TRBJ2-2,.,TRBD1,TRBV5-5,CASSFSWDRSTGELFF,TGTGCCAGCAGCTTCTCCTGGGACAGAAGCACCGGGGAGCTGTTTTTT
TRBJ2-5,.,.,TRBV19,CASSTSGARETQYF,TGTGCCAGTAGTACGTCAGGGGCGCGCGAGACCCAGTACTTC
TRBJ2-1,.,.,TRBV18,CASSPTKGGMVEQFF,TGTGCCAGCTCGCCAACCAAGGGAGGCATGGTTGAGCAGTTCTTC
TRBJ2-3,.,TRBD2,TRBV7-2,CASSLASGGAVDTQYF,TGTGCCAGCAGCTTAGCCAGCGGGGGGGCGGTAGATACGCAGTATTTT
TRBJ2-3,.,TRBD1,TRBV7-9,CASSLTQGAPTDTQYF,TGTGCCAGCAGCTTGACACAGGGGGCCCCCACAGATACGCAGTATTTT
TRBJ2-1,.,TRBD2,TRBV4-3,CASSQGGGQIYNEQFF,TGCGCCAGCAGCCAAGGGGGAGGGCAGATTTACAATGAGCAGTTCTTC
TRBJ2-7,.,.,TRBV9,CASSVLPGQVYEQYF,TGTGCCAGCAGCGTACTACCAGGGCAGGTGTACGAGCAGTACTTC
TRBJ2-1,.,TRBD2,TRBV11-3,CASSSGTSGGKRFYNEQFF,TGTGCCAGCAGCTCCGGGACTAGCGGGGGCAAGCGATTTTACAATGAGCAGTTCTTC
TRBJ2-3,.,TRBD2,TRBV28,CASSPSGQNTDTQYF,TGTGCCAGCAGTCCTAGCGGGCAAAACACAGATACGCAGTATTTT
TRBJ2-7,once,TRBD2,TRBV11-2,CASSYSDSGAYEQYF,TGTGCCAGCAGTTACTCGGATAGCGGGGCCTACGAGCAGTACTTC
TRBJ2-1,.,TRBD2,TRBV4-2,CASSQEVGGPHNEQFF,TGTGCCAGCAGCCAAGAGGTGGGAGGGCCCCACAATGAGCAGTTCTTC
TRBJ1-3,.,TRBD1,TRBV19,CASSLTGPGNTIYF,TGTGCCAGTAGTTTGACAGGGCCTGGAAACACCATATATTTT
TRBJ1-3,.,TRBD1,TRBV28,CASSLSQGGSGNTIYF,TGTGCCAGCAGTTTATCACAGGGGGGCTCTGGAAACACCATATATTTT
TRBJ2-7,.,.,TRBV6-1,CASIHPSGSSYEQYF,TGTGCCAGCATACACCCCTCCGGGAGTAGCTACGAGCAGTACTTC
TRBJ1-4,.,.,TRBV5-1,CASSLEGMGEKLFF,TGCGCCAGCAGCTTAGAGGGAATGGGTGAAAAACTGTTTTTT
TRBJ1-1,.,TRBD1,TRBV19,CASSVDRVDEAFF,TGTGCCAGTAGTGTAGACAGGGTAGATGAAGCTTTCTTT
TRBJ2-2,.,TRBD1,TRBV28,CASSLRGQNTGELFF,TGTGCCAGCAGCTTAAGGGGGCAGAACACCGGGGAGCTGTTTTTT
TRBJ1-1,.,TRBD1,TRBV5-1,CASSLTGDTEAFF,TGCGCCAGCAGCTTGACAGGGGACACTGAAGCTTTCTTT
TRBJ1-1,.,.,TRBV6-6,CASSYSQDTEAFF,TGTGCCAGCAGTTACTCGCAGGACACTGAAGCTTTCTTT
TRBJ2-1,.,TRBD1,TRBV13,CASSLTGGARNEQFF,TGTGCCAGCAGTTTGACAGGGGGGGCTCGCAATGAGCAGTTCTTC
TRBJ2-7,few,.,TRBV6-1,CASALTGTYEQYF,TGTGCCAGCGCCCTCACAGGGACCTACGAGCAGTACTTC
TRBJ1-5,.,.,TRBV2,CASEGGASNQPQHF,TGTGCCAGTGAAGGGGGGGCTAGCAATCAGCCCCAGCATTTT
TRBJ1-3,.,.,TRBV2,CAGDSGAADTIYF,TGTGCCGGAGACTCAGGGGCCGCGGACACCATATATTTT
TRBJ2-2,.,.,TRBV25-1,CASRGAGGTGELFF,TGTGCCAGCAGAGGAGCCGGAGGCACCGGGGAGCTGTTTTTT
TRBJ2-7,.,.,TRBV29-1,CSVVRVGEQYF,TGCAGCGTGGTCAGGGTTGGCGAGCAGTACTTC
TRBJ2-1,.,TRBD2,TRBV28,CASSRTSARNEQFF,TGTGCCAGCAGTCGTACTAGCGCGCGGAATGAGCAGTTCTTC
TRBJ1-1,.,TRBD1,TRBV14,CASSLTGGTEAFF,TGTGCCAGCAGCCTCACAGGGGGCACTGAAGCTTTCTTT
TRBJ1-2,.,TRBD1,TRBV28,CASSSLGQGDGYTF,TGTGCCAGCAGTTCATTAGGACAGGGCGATGGCTACACCTTC
TRBJ2-3,.,TRBD2,TRBV11-1,CASSNQGLAGTDTQYF,TGTGCCAGCAGCAACCAGGGACTAGCGGGCACAGATACGCAGTATTTT
TRBJ2-1,.,TRBD2,TRBV6-4,CASIGLAGGYYNEQFF,TGTGCCAGCATCGGACTAGCGGGGGGGTATTACAATGAGCAGTTCTTC
TRBJ2-1,.,.,TRBV6-5,CASSYTSEQFF,TGTGCCAGCAGTTACACTAGTGAGCAGTTCTTC
TRBJ2-1,.,TRBD1,TRBV5-1,CATRLRDSSYNEQFF,TGCGCCACTCGCCTGAGGGACAGCTCCTACAATGAGCAGTTCTTC
TRBJ1-3,.,TRBD1,TRBV28,CATAGQVFSGNTIYF,TGTGCCACCGCGGGACAGGTCTTCTCTGGAAACACCATATATTTT
TRBJ2-7,.,TRBD2,TRBV9,CASSVAGLGNEQYF,TGTGCCAGCAGCGTAGCAGGACTAGGAAACGAGCAGTACTTC
TRBJ1-2,.,.,TRBV4-3,CASSQGRSYGYTF,TGCGCCAGCAGCCAAGGGCGGTCCTATGGCTACACCTTC
TRBJ1-1,medium-sized,.,TRBV19,CASSITTGGTEAFF,TGTGCCAGTAGTATTACGACGGGTGGCACTGAAGCTTTCTTT
TRBJ1-5,.,TRBD1,TRBV10-3,CAISESGQGNQPQHF,TGTGCCATCAGTGAGTCGGGACAGGGTAATCAGCCCCAGCATTTT
TRBJ2-7,.,TRBD2,TRBV2,CASSDPGTSGRSWEQYF,TGTGCCAGCAGTGATCCCGGGACTAGCGGGAGGTCCTGGGAGCAGTACTTC
TRBJ2-2,.,TRBD2,TRBV27,CASSFSALADTGELFF,TGTGCCAGCAGTTTCAGTGCGCTAGCGGACACCGGGGAGCTGTTTTTT
TRBJ2-5,.,.,TRBV9,CASSVVGGRETQYF,TGTGCCAGCAGCGTAGTTGGGGGCCGGGAGACCCAGTACTTC
TRBJ1-2,.,.,TRBV7-8,CASSFLDFGGVNGYTF,TGTGCCAGCAGCTTCCTCGACTTTGGGGGGGTGAATGGCTACACCTTC